A selection of T cell receptor beta chains follows, all from one sample in a study of neurological immune-mediated disorders. TCRdb re-called the 5' RACE reads through MiXCR, storing one row per CDR3 protein. The data contain 70,000 to 75,000 distinct CDR3 sequences, roughly an eighth of them singletons. The source material was PBMCs. These TCRs come from a female donor with HTLV-1-associated myelopathy (HAM/TSP). Each CDR3 is given with its conserved first and last residue. The D gene is left open where the match is weak. Where a row states a size, it is once, few, many or the class of an expanded clone; other rows omit it.

J: TRBJ2-1
D: TRBD1
V: TRBV5-1
size: -
CDR3: CASSLAGDRGSGEQFF
DNA: TGCGCCAGCAGCTTGGCGGGGGACAGGGGGTCGGGTGAGCAGTTCTTC

J: TRBJ1-2
D: -
V: TRBV5-1
size: many
CDR3: CASSLSREGGYTF
DNA: TGCGCCAGCAGCTTAAGTCGGGAAGGAGGCTACACCTTC

J: TRBJ2-7
D: -
V: TRBV5-1
size: many
CDR3: CASSLQGRQSYEQYF
DNA: TGCGCCAGCAGCTTGCAAGGTCGCCAGAGTTACGAGCAGTACTTC

J: TRBJ2-7
D: -
V: TRBV7-2
size: many
CDR3: CASSWREQNSYEQYF
DNA: TGTGCCAGCAGCTGGAGAGAACAGAACTCCTACGAGCAGTACTTC

J: TRBJ2-3
D: TRBD2
V: TRBV14
size: -
CDR3: CASSQVGGDTQYF
DNA: TGTGCCAGCAGCCAAGTCGGGGGGGATACGCAGTATTTT

J: TRBJ1-1
D: -
V: TRBV28
size: many
CDR3: CASSLISALAATEAFF
DNA: TGTGCCAGCAGTTTGATTTCTGCCCTGGCGGCCACTGAAGCTTTCTTT

J: TRBJ2-1
D: -
V: TRBV10-3
size: many
CDR3: CAISGGGSYNEQFF
DNA: TGTGCCATCAGTGGAGGGGGGTCCTACAATGAGCAGTTCTTC

J: TRBJ2-1
D: -
V: TRBV10-1
size: many
CDR3: CASSEGGHEQFF
DNA: TGCGCCAGCAGTGAGGGGGGTCATGAGCAGTTCTTC

J: TRBJ2-4
D: TRBD2
V: TRBV5-1
size: many
CDR3: CASSSVPGRDKNIQYF
DNA: TGCGCCAGCAGCAGCGTTCCAGGGAGGGACAAAAACATTCAGTACTTC

J: TRBJ2-7
D: -
V: TRBV20-1
size: -
CDR3: CSASVRTYEQYF
DNA: TGCAGTGCTAGTGTCAGGACCTACGAGCAGTACTTC

J: TRBJ1-2
D: -
V: TRBV5-6
size: many
CDR3: CASSTPGEGYGYTF
DNA: TGTGCCAGCAGCACCCCCGGGGAAGGATATGGCTACACCTTC

J: TRBJ2-7
D: -
V: TRBV28
size: many
CDR3: CASSLSGRGGSYEQYF
DNA: TGTGCCAGCAGTTTATCTGGCAGGGGAGGCTCCTACGAGCAGTACTTC

J: TRBJ1-1
D: -
V: TRBV20-1
size: many
CDR3: CSAIQGANTEAFF
DNA: TGCAGTGCTATCCAGGGAGCCAACACTGAAGCTTTCTTT

J: TRBJ2-2
D: -
V: TRBV5-1
size: many
CDR3: CASSPYTGELFF
DNA: TGCGCCAGCAGTCCCTACACCGGGGAGCTGTTTTTT

J: TRBJ2-3
D: -
V: TRBV18
size: many
CDR3: CASSPQRQSSTDTQYF
DNA: TGTGCCAGCTCACCACAGCGACAATCTAGCACAGATACGCAGTATTTT

J: TRBJ2-1
D: -
V: TRBV10-1
size: few
CDR3: CASGESQRNEQFF
DNA: TGCGCCAGCGGGGAATCCCAGAGGAATGAGCAGTTCTTC

J: TRBJ2-1
D: -
V: TRBV9
size: many
CDR3: CASSAIPDSLGHEQFF
DNA: TGTGCCAGCAGCGCGATTCCGGACAGTCTTGGGCATGAGCAGTTCTTC

J: TRBJ2-7
D: -
V: TRBV5-1
size: -
CDR3: CASSLSRNYEQYF
DNA: TGCGCCAGCAGCTTGAGCCGGAACTACGAGCAGTACTTC

J: TRBJ2-3
D: TRBD1
V: TRBV4-1
size: many
CDR3: CASSQAGSGTGGTDTQYF
DNA: TGCGCCAGCAGCCAAGCGGGGAGTGGGACAGGGGGAACAGATACGCAGTATTTT

J: TRBJ2-3
D: -
V: TRBV12-3/TRBV12-4
size: many
CDR3: CASRTRAEDTQYF
DNA: TGTGCCAGCAGAACTAGGGCAGAGGATACGCAGTATTTT

J: TRBJ2-7
D: TRBD1
V: TRBV18
size: many
CDR3: CASSPDRGSYEQYF
DNA: TGTGCCAGCAGCCCGGACAGGGGCTCCTACGAGCAGTACTTC

J: TRBJ1-1
D: -
V: TRBV24-1
size: many
CDR3: CATSDATGFF
DNA: TGTGCCACCAGTGATGCGACTGGTTTCTTT

J: TRBJ2-2
D: -
V: TRBV5-1
size: many
CDR3: CASSLDGASTGELFF
DNA: TGCGCCAGCAGCTTGGACGGGGCGTCCACCGGGGAGCTGTTTTTT

J: TRBJ1-5
D: -
V: TRBV21-1
size: many
CDR3: CASSKINRGNQPQHF
DNA: TGTGCCAGCAGCAAAATTAACAGGGGCAATCAGCCCCAGCATTTT

J: TRBJ1-2
D: TRBD1
V: TRBV20-1
size: many
CDR3: CSAAGLNFGTGIYGYTF
DNA: TGCAGTGCTGCGGGGTTGAATTTCGGGACAGGCATCTATGGCTACACCTTC

J: TRBJ2-7
D: -
V: TRBV20-1
size: many
CDR3: CSASKSGYEQYF
DNA: TGCAGTGCTTCCAAAAGCGGCTACGAGCAGTACTTC

J: TRBJ2-1
D: -
V: TRBV7-2
size: many
CDR3: CASSWGWGEQFF
DNA: TGTGCCAGCAGCTGGGGGTGGGGTGAGCAGTTCTTC

J: TRBJ2-1
D: -
V: TRBV12-3/TRBV12-4
size: -
CDR3: CASRKGRVQGNEQFF
DNA: TGTGCCAGCAGAAAAGGCAGGGTGCAGGGCAATGAGCAGTTCTTC

J: TRBJ1-5
D: TRBD1
V: TRBV5-1
size: many
CDR3: CASSLQGGRNQPQHF
DNA: TGCGCCAGCAGCTTACAGGGGGGAAGGAATCAGCCCCAGCATTTT

J: TRBJ2-7
D: -
V: TRBV11-2
size: few
CDR3: CASSLGWGQRREQYF
DNA: TGTGCCAGCAGCTTAGGATGGGGGCAACGGCGCGAGCAGTACTTC

J: TRBJ2-1
D: -
V: TRBV6-1
size: -
CDR3: CASSFGHNEQFF
DNA: TGTGCCAGCAGTTTCGGACACAATGAGCAGTTCTTC

J: TRBJ2-3
D: TRBD2
V: TRBV5-1
size: many
CDR3: CASSLSGREDTQYF
DNA: TGCGCCAGCAGCTTGTCCGGGCGGGAGGATACGCAGTATTTT

J: TRBJ2-7
D: TRBD1
V: TRBV28
size: medium-sized
CDR3: CASRPAGGIYEQYF
DNA: TGTGCCAGCAGGCCGGCAGGGGGCATTTACGAGCAGTACTTC

J: TRBJ2-2
D: -
V: TRBV14
size: few
CDR3: CASSQEIPGHNTGELFF
DNA: TGTGCCAGCAGCCAAGAAATCCCTGGACATAACACCGGGGAGCTGTTTTTT

J: TRBJ1-4
D: -
V: TRBV5-1
size: few
CDR3: CASSLEGRDEKLFF
DNA: TGCGCCAGCAGCTTGGAGGGACGCGATGAAAAACTGTTTTTT

J: TRBJ2-3
D: -
V: TRBV5-1
size: many
CDR3: CASSLDRPATDTQYF
DNA: TGCGCCAGCAGCTTGGACAGACCCGCCACAGATACGCAGTATTTT

J: TRBJ2-3
D: -
V: TRBV4-1
size: -
CDR3: CASSQERDTQYF
DNA: TGCGCCAGCAGCCAAGAGAGGGATACGCAGTATTTT

J: TRBJ1-2
D: -
V: TRBV10-3
size: many
CDR3: CAAASAARYGYTF
DNA: TGTGCCGCCGCGTCGGCGGCTCGGTATGGCTACACCTTC

J: TRBJ1-2
D: -
V: TRBV29-1
size: many
CDR3: CSVEERTNYGYTF
DNA: TGCAGCGTTGAAGAGAGAACTAACTATGGCTACACCTTC

J: TRBJ2-7
D: -
V: TRBV5-6
size: many
CDR3: CASSLVGSYEQYF
DNA: TGTGCCAGCAGCTTAGTGGGCAGCTACGAGCAGTACTTC

J: TRBJ2-7
D: TRBD1
V: TRBV4-1
size: few
CDR3: CASSQDVLTGLFYEQYF
DNA: TGCGCCAGCAGCCAAGATGTATTGACAGGGCTCTTCTACGAGCAGTACTTC

J: TRBJ2-3
D: -
V: TRBV5-1
size: -
CDR3: CASSLALRGYSTDTQYF
DNA: TGCGCCAGCAGCTTGGCCTTGCGGGGATATAGCACAGATACGCAGTATTTT

J: TRBJ2-7
D: -
V: TRBV6-6
size: -
CDR3: CASSYRGSQYF
DNA: TGTGCCAGCAGTTATAGGGGGAGTCAGTACTTC

J: TRBJ1-1
D: TRBD1
V: TRBV5-1
size: many
CDR3: CASSLRTGGDTEAFF
DNA: TGCGCCAGCAGCTTACGGACAGGGGGGGACACTGAAGCTTTCTTT

J: TRBJ1-4
D: TRBD1
V: TRBV25-1
size: many
CDR3: CASSERLWTGELKLFF
DNA: TGTGCCAGCAGTGAAAGGCTCTGGACAGGGGAACTAAAACTGTTTTTT